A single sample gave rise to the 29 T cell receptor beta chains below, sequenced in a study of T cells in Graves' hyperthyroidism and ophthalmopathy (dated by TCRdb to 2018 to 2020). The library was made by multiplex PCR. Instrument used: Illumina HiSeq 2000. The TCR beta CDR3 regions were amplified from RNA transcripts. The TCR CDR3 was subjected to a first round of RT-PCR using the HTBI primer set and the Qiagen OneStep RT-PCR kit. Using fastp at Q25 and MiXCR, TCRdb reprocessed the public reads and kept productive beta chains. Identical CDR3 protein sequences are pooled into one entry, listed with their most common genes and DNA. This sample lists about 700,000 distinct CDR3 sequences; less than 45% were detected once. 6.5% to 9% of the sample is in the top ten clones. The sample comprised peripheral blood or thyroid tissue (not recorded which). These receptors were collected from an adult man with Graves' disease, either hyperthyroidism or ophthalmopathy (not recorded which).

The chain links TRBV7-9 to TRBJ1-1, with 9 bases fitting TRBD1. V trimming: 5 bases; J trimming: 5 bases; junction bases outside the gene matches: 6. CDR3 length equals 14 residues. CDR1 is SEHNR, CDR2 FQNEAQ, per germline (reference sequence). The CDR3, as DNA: TGTGCCAGCAGCCCGGGGACAGGGCCAACTGAAGCTTTCTTT. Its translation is CASSPGTGPTEAFF.

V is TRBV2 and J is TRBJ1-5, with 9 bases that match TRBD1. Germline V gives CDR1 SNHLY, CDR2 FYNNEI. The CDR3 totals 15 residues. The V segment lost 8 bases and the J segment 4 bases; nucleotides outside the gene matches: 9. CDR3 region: CASSSMGQGNQPQHF. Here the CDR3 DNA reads TGTGCCAGCTCCTCGATGGGACAGGGTAATCAGCCCCAGCATTTT.

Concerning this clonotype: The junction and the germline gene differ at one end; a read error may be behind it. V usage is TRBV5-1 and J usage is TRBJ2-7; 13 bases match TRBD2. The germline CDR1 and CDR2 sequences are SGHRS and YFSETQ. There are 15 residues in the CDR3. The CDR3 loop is CASSLRTSGSHEQSF. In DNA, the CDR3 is TGCGCCAGCAGCTTGAGGACTAGCGGGAGCCACGAGCAGTCCTTC.

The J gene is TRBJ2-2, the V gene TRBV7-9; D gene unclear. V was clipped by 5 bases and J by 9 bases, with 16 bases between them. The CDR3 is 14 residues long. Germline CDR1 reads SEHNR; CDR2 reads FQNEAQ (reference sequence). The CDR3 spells CASSQALVGRELFF. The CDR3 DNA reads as TGTGCCAGCAGCCAAGCTTTAGTAGGTCGGGAGCTGTTTTTT.

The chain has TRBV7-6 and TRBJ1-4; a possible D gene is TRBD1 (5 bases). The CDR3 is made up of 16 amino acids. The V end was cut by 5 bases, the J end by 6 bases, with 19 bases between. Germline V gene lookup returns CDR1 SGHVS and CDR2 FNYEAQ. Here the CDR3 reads CASSRSLGRKDEKLFF. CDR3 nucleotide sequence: TGTGCCAGCAGCCGGTCACTGGGACGGAAAGATGAAAAACTGTTTTTT.

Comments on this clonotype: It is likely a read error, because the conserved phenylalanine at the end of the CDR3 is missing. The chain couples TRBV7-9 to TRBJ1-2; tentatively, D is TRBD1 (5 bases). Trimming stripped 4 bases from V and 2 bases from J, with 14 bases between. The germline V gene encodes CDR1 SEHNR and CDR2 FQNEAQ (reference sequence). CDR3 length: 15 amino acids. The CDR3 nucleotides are TGTGCCAGCAGCTACGACAGAGCAACGAACTATGGCTACACCTCC. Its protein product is CASSYDRATNYGYTS.

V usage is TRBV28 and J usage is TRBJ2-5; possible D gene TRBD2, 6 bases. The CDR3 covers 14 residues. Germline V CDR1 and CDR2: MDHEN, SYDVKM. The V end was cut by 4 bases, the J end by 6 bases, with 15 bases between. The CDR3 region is CASSSDVGGKTQYF. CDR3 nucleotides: TGTGCCAGCAGTTCGGACGTGGGGGGAAAGACCCAGTACTTC.

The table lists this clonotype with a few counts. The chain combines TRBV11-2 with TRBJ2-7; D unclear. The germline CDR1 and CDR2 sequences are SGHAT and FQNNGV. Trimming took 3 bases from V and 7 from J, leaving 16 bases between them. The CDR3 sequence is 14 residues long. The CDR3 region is CASSLAGWQQEQYF. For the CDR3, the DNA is TGTGCCAGCAGCTTGGCTGGGTGGCAGCAGGAGCAGTACTTC.

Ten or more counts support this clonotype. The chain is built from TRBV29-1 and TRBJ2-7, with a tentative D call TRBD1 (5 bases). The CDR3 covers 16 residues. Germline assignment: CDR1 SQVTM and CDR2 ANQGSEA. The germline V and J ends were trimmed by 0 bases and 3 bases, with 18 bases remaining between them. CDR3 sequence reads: CSVEDRMQGNNYEQYF. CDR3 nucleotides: TGCAGCGTTGAAGATCGGATGCAGGGTAATAACTACGAGCAGTACTTC.

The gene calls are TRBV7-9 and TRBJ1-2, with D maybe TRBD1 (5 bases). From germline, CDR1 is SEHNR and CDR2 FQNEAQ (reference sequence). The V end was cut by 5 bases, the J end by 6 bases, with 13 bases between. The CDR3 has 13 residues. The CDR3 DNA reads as TGTGCCAGCAGCCCCCCGGGGCGGGATGGCTACACCTTC. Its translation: CASSPPGRDGYTF.

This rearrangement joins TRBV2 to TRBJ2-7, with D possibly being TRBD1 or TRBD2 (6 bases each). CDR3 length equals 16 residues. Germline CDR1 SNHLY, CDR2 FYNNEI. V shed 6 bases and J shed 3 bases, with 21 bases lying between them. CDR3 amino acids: CASRDRNSGGSYEQYF. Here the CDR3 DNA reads TGTGCCAGCAGGGACAGAAATAGCGGAGGGAGCTACGAGCAGTACTTC.

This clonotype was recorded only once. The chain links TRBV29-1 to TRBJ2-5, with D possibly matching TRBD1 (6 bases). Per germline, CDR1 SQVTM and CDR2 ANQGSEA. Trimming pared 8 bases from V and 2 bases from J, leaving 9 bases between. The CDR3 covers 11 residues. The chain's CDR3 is CSLGQQETQYF. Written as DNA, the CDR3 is TGCAGCTTAGGACAGCAAGAGACCCAGTACTTC.

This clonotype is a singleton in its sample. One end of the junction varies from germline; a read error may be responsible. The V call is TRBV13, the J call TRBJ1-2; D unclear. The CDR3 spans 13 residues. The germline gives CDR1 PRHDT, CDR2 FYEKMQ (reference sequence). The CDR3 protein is CASSLGQAYGHTF. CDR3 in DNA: TGTGCCAGCAGCTTAGGTCAGGCGTATGGCCACACCTTC.

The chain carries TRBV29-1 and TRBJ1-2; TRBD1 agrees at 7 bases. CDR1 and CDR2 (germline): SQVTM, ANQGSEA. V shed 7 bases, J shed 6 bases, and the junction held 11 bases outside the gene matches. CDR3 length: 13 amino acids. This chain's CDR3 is CSGTMTGRNGYTF. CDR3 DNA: TGCAGCGGGACAATGACAGGGCGGAATGGCTACACCTTC.

The DNA of the CDR3 is TGTGCCAGCAGCTTACGTACCCCCTTAGGTACCGGGGAGCTGTTTTTT. Protein product: CASSLRTPLGTGELFF. The rearrangement joins TRBV5-4 to TRBJ2-2, with D unresolved. V was shortened by 2 bases and J by 5 bases, with 16 bases between the two germline ends. This CDR3 region has 16 residues. Germline values: CDR1 SGHNT, CDR2 YYREEE (reference sequence). The complete variable domain, with remaining parts taken from reference TRBV5-4 and TRBJ2-2, reads ETGVTQSPTHLIKTRGQQVTLRCSSQSGHNTVSWYQQALGQGPQFIFQYYREEENGRGNFPPRFSGLQFPNYSSELNVNALELDDSALYLCASSLRTPLGTGELFFGEGSRLTVL.

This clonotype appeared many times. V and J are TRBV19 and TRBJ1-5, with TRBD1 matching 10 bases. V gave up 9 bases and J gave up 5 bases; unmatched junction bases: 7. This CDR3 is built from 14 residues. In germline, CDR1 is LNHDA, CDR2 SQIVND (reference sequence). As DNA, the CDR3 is TGTGCCAGCAGCAAAGGGACAGGGGATCAGCCCCAGCATTTT. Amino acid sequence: CASSKGTGDQPQHF.

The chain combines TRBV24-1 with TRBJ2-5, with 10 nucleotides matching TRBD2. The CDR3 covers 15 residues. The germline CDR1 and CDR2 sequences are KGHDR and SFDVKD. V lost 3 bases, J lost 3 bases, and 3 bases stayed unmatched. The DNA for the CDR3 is TGTGCCACCAGTGATAAAGGGACTAGCGAAGAGACCCAGTACTTC. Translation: CATSDKGTSEETQYF.

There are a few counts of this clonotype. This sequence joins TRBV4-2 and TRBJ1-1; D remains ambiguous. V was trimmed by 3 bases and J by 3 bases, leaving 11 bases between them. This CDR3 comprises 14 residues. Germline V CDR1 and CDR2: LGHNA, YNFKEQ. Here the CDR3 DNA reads TGTGCCAGCAGCCAGCGCCGGGCGGACACTGAAGCTTTCTTT. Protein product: CASSQRRADTEAFF.

The CDR3 reads CASSLAGTTGGETQYF. The DNA of the CDR3 is TGTGCCAGCAGCTTAGCGGGAACAACGGGCGGGGAGACCCAGTACTTC. V and J are TRBV7-2 and TRBJ2-5, with D maybe TRBD2 (5 bases). The V gene's germline CDR1 is SGHTA and CDR2 FQGNSA. The CDR3 spans 16 residues. Trimming left V 0 bases short and J 5 bases short, with 16 bases between.

The CDR3 bases are TGTGCCAGCGGGGAGGACAGGGTGGTGTCACCCCTCCACTTT. It specifies CASGEDRVVSPLHF. The chain is built from TRBV11-3 and TRBJ1-6, with 8 bases that match TRBD1. CDR1 and CDR2 from the germline V gene are SGHNT and YENEEA. This CDR3 is built from 14 residues. Trimming cost V 8 bases and J 10 bases; bases outside gene matches: 10.

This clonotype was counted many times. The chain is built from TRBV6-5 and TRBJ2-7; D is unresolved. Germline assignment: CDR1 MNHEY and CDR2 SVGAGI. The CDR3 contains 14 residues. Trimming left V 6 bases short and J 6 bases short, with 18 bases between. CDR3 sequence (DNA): TGTGCCAGCAGCCTTGGCAGGTACGGGTTCGAGCAGTACTTC. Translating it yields CASSLGRYGFEQYF.

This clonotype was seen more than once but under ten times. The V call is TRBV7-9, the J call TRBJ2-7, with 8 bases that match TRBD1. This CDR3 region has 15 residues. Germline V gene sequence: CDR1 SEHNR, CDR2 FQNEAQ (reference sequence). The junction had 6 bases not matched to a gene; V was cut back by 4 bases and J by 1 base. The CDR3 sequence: CASSSGTGSSYEQYF. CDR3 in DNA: TGTGCCAGCAGCTCGGGGACAGGTTCTTCCTACGAGCAGTACTTC.

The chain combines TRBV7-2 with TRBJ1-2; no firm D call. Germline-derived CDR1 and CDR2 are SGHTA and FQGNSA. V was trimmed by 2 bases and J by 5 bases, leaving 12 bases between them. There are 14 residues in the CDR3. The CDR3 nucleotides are TGTGCCAGCAGCTTATTGGGGATGGCTTATGGCTACACCTTC. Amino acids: CASSLLGMAYGYTF.

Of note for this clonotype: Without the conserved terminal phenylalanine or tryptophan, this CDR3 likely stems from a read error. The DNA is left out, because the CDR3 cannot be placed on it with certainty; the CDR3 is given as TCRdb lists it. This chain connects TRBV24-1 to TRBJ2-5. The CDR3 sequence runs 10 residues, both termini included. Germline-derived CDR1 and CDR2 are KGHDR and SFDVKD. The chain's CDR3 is CATSVGTRDT.

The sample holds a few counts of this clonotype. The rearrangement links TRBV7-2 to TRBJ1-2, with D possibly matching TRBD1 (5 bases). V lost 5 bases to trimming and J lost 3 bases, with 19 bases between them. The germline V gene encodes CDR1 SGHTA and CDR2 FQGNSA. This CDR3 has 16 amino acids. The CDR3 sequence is CASSAPGTGAYYGYTF. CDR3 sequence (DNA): TGTGCCAGCAGCGCCCCCGGGACGGGAGCATACTATGGCTACACCTTC. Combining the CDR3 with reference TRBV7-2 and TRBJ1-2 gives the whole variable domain GAGVSQSPSNKVTEKGKDVELRCDPISGHTALYWYRQSLGQGLEFLIYFQGNSAPDKSGLPSDRFSAERTGGSVSTLTIQRTQQEDSAVYLCASSAPGTGAYYGYTFGSGTRLTVV.

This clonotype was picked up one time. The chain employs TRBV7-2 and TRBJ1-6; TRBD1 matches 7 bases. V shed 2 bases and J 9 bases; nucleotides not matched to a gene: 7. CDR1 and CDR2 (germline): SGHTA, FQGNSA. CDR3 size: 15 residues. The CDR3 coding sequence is TGTGCCAGCAGCTTATCGGGAGGGGGCGGTTCACCCCTCCACTTT. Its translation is CASSLSGGGGSPLHF.

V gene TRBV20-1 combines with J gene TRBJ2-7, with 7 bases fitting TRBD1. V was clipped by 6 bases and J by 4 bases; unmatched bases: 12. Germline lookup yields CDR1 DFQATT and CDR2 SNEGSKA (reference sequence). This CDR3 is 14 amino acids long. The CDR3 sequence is CSAESRQGTYEQYF. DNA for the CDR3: TGCAGTGCCGAATCCAGACAGGGAACATACGAGCAGTACTTC.

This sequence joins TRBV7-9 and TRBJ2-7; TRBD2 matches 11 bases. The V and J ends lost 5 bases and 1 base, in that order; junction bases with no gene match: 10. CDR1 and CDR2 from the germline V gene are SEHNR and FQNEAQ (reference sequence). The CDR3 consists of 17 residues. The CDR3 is CASSQGVAGGPSYEQYF. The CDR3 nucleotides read TGTGCCAGCAGCCAAGGCGTAGCGGGAGGGCCGTCCTACGAGCAGTACTTC.

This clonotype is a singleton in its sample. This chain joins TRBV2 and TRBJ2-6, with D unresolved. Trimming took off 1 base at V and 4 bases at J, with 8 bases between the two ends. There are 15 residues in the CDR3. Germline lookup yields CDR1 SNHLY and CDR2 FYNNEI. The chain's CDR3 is CASSEGRAGANVLTF. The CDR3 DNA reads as TGTGCCAGCAGTGAAGGCCGGGCGGGGGCCAACGTCCTGACTTTC. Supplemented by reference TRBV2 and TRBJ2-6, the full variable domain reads EPEVTQTPSHQVTQMGQEVILRCVPISNHLYFYWYRQILGQKVEFLVSFYNNEISEKSEIFDDQFSVERPDGSNFTLKIRSTKLEDSAMYFCASSEGRAGANVLTFGAGSRLTVL.